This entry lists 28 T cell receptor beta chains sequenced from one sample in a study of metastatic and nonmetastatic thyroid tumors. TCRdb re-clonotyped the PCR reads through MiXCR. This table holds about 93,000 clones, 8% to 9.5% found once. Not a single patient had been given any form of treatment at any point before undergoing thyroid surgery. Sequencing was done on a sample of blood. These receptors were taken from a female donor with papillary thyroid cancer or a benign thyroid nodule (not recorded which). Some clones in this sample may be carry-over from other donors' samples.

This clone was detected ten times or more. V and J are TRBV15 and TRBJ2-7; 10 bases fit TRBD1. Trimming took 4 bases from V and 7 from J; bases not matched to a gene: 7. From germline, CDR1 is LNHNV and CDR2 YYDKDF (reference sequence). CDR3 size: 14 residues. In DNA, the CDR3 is TGTGCCACCAGCACCCGACAGGGGGCTGGGGAGCAGTACTTC. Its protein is CATSTRQGAGEQYF.

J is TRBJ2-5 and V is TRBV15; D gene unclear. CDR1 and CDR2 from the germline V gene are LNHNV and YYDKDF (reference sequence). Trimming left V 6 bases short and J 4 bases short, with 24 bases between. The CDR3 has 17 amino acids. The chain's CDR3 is CATRVHTSLARRETQYF. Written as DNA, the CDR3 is TGTGCCACCAGGGTGCATACAAGTCTGGCACGGCGAGAGACCCAGTACTTC.

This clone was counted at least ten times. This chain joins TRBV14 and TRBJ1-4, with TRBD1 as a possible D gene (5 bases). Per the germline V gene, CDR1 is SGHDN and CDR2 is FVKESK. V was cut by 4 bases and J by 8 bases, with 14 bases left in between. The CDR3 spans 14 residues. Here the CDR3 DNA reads TGTGCCAGCAGCCGGGCGGGACGGAGAGAAAAACTGTTTTTT. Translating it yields CASSRAGRREKLFF.

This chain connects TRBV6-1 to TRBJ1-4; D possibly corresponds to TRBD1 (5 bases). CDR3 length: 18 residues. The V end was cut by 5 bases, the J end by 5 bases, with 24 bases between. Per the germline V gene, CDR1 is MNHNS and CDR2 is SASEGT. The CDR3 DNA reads TGTGCCAGCAGTTCCGCCGGAGGGGCGTTATATATAAATGAAAAACTGTTTTTT. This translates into CASSSAGGALYINEKLFF.

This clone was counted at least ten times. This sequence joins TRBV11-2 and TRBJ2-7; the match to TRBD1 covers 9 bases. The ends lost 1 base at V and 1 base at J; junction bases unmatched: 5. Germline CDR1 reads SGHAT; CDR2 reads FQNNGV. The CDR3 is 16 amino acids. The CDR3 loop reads CASSLVTGGSSYEQYF. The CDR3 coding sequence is TGTGCCAGCAGCTTAGTGACAGGGGGTAGTTCCTACGAGCAGTACTTC.

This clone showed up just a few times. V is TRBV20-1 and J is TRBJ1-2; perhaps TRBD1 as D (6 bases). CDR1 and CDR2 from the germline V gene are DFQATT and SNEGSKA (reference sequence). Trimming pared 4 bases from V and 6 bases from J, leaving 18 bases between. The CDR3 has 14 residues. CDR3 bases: TGCAGTGCTACCAACATACAGGGAAGGGATGGCTACACCTTC. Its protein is CSATNIQGRDGYTF.

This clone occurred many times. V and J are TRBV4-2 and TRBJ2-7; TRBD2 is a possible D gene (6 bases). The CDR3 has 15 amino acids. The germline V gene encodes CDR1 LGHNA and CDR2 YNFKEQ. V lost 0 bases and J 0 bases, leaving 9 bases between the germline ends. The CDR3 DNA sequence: TGTGCCAGCAGCCAAGATCGGGGGACCTCCTACGAGCAGTACTTC. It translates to CASSQDRGTSYEQYF.

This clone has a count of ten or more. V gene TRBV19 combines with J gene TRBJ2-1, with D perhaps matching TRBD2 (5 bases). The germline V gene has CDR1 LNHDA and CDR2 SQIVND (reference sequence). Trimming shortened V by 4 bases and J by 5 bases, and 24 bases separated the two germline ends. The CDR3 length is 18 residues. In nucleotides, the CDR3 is TGTGCCAGTAGTAGTATGCATCCTCGGGGTAACACGAACAATGAGCAGTTCTTC. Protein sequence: CASSSMHPRGNTNNEQFF.

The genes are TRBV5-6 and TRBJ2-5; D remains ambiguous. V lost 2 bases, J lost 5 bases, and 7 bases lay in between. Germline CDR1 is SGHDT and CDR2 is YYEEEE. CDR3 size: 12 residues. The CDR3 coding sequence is TGTGCCAGCAGCTTTACTGAGGAGACCCAGTACTTC. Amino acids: CASSFTEETQYF.

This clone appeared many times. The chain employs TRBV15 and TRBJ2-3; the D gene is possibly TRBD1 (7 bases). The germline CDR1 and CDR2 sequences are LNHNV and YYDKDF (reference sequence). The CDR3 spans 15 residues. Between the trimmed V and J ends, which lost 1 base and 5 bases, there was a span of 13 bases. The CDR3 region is CATSRGQGGGDTQYF. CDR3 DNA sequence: TGTGCCACCAGCAGAGGTCAGGGGGGTGGAGATACGCAGTATTTT.

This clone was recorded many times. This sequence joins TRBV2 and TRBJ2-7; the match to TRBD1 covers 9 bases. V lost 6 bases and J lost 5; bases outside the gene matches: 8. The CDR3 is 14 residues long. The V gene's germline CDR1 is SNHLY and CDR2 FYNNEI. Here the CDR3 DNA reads TGTGCCAGCAGAATGACAGGGGGTTTACACGAGCAGTACTTC. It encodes CASRMTGGLHEQYF.

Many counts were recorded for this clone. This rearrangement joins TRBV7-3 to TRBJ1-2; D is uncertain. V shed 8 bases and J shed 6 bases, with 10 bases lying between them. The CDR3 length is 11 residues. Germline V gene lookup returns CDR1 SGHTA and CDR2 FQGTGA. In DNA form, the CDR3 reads TGTGCCAGCTCCGATAGGGATGGCTACACCTTC. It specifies CASSDRDGYTF.

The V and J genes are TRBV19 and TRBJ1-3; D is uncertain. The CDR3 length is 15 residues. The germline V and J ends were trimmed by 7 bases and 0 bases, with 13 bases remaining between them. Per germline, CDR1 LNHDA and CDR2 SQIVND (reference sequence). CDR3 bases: TGTGCCAGTACCCCCGGGCGGTCCTCTGGAAACACCATATATTTT. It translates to CASTPGRSSGNTIYF. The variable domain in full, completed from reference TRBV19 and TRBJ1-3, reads DGGITQSPKYLFRKEGQNVTLSCEQNLNHDAMYWYRQDPGQGLRLIYYSQIVNDFQKGDIAEGYSVSREKKESFPLTVTSAQKNPTAFYLCASTPGRSSGNTIYFGEGSWLTVV.

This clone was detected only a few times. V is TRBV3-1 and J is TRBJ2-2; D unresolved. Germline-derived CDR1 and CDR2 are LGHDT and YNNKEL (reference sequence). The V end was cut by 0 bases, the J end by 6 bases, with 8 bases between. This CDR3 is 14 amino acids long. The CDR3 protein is CASSQDFRPGELFF. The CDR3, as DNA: TGTGCCAGCAGCCAAGATTTCCGGCCCGGGGAGCTGTTTTTT.

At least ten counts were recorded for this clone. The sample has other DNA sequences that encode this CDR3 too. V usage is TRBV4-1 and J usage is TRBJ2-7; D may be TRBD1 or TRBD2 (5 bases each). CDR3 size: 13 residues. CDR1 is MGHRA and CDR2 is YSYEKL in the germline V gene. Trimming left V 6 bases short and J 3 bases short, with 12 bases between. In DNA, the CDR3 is TGCGCCAGCAGTCAGAGGGGCGACTACGAGCAGTACTTC. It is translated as CASSQRGDYEQYF.

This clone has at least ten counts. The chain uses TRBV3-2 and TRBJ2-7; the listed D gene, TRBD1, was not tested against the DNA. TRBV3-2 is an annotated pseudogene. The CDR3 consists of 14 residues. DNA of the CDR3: TGTGCCAGCAGCCAAGAACTGTCCCTCTACGAGCAGTACTTC. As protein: CASSQELSLYEQYF.

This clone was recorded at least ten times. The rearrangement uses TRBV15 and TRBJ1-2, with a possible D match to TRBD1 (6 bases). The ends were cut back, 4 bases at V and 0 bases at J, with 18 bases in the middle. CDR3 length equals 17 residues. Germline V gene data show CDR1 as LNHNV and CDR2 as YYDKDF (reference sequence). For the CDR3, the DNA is TGTGCCACCAGCATGGGGGCAGGGTGGTCGTCTAACTATGGCTACACCTTC. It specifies CATSMGAGWSSNYGYTF.

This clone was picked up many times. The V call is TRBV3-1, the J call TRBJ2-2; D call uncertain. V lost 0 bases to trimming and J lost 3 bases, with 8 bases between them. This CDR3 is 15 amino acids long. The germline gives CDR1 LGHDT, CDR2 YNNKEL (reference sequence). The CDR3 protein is CASSQDREHTGELFF. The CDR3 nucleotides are TGTGCCAGCAGCCAAGACCGCGAACACACCGGGGAGCTGTTTTTT.

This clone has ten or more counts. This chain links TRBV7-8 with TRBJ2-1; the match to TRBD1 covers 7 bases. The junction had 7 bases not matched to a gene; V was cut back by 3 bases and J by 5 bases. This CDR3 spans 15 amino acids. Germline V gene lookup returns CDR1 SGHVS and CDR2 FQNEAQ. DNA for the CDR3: TGTGCCAGCAGCTTGTCGACAGGGTGGAACAATGAGCAGTTCTTC. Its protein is CASSLSTGWNNEQFF.

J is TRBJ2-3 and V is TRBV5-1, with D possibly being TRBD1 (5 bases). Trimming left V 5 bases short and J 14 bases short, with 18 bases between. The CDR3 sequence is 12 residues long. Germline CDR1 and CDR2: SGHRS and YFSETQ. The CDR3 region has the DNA TGCGCCAGCAGGCCGGACACAGGTTCGCCGTATTTT. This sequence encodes CASRPDTGSPYF. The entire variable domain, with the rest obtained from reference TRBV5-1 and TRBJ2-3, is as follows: KAGVTQTPRYLIKTRGQQVTLSCSPISGHRSVSWYQQTPGQGLQFLFEYFSETQRNKGNFPGRFSGRQFSNSRSEMNVSTLELGDSALYLCASRPDTGSPYFGPGTRLTVL.

CDR3 DNA sequence: TGTGCCTGGAGTGGACCCAGCGATAGGAACTATGGCTACACCTTC. Protein sequence: CAWSGPSDRNYGYTF. The J gene is TRBJ1-2, the V gene TRBV30, with D unclear. Trimming stripped 1 base from V and 2 bases from J, with 14 bases between. This CDR3 has 15 amino acids. From germline, CDR1 is GTSNPN and CDR2 SVGIG (reference sequence).

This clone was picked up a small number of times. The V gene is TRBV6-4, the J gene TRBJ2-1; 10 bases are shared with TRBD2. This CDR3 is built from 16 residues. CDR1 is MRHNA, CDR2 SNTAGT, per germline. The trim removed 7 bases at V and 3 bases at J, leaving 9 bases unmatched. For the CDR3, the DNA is TGTGCCAGCACCCCTAGCGGGGGCCCCGACTACAATGAGCAGTTCTTC. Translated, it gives CASTPSGGPDYNEQFF.

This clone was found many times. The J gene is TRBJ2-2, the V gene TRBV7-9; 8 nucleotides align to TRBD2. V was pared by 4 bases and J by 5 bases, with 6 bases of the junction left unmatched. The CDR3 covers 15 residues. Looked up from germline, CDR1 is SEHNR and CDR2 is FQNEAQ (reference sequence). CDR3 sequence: CASSSGLVLTGELFF. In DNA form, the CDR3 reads TGTGCCAGCAGCTCGGGACTAGTGTTAACCGGGGAGCTGTTTTTT.

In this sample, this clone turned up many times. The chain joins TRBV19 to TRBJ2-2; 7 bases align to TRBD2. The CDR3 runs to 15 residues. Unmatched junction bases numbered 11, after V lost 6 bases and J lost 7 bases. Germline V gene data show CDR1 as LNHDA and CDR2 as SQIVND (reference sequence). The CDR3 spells CASRRTSLENGELFF. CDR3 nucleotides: TGTGCCAGTAGGAGGACTAGTTTAGAAAACGGGGAGCTGTTTTTT.

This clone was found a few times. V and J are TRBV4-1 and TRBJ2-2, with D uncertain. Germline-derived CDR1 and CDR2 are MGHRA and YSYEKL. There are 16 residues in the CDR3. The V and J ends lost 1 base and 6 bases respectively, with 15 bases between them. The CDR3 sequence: CASSQVNMGFAGELFF. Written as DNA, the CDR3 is TGCGCCAGCAGCCAAGTCAATATGGGGTTTGCCGGGGAGCTGTTTTTT.

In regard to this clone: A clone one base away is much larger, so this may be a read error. For the CDR3, the DNA is TGTGCCTGGAGTGTACGGGTGGGGCGGTACCAAGAGACCCAGTACTTC. Translating it yields CAWSVRVGRYQETQYF. The rearrangement links TRBV30 to TRBJ2-5, with D possibly being TRBD1 (5 bases). This CDR3 spans 16 amino acids. The V gene lost 0 bases and the J gene lost 0 bases, with 14 bases spanning the gap. CDR1 and CDR2 from the germline V gene are GTSNPN and SVGIG (reference sequence).

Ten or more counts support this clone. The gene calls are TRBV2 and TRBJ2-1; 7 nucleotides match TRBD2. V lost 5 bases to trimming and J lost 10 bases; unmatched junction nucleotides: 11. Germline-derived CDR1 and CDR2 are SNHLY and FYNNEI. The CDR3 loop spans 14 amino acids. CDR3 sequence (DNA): TGTGCCAGCAGTTACGTGTGGGCTAGCGGAGAGCAGTTCTTC. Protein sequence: CASSYVWASGEQFF.

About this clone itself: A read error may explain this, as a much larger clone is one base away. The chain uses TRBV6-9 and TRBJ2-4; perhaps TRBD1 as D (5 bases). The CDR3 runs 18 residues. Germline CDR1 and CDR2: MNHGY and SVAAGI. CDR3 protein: CASSDSPLQVVRRNIQYF. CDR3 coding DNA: TGTGCCAGCAGTGATTCCCCCTTACAGGTGGTCAGGCGAAACATTCAGTACTTC.